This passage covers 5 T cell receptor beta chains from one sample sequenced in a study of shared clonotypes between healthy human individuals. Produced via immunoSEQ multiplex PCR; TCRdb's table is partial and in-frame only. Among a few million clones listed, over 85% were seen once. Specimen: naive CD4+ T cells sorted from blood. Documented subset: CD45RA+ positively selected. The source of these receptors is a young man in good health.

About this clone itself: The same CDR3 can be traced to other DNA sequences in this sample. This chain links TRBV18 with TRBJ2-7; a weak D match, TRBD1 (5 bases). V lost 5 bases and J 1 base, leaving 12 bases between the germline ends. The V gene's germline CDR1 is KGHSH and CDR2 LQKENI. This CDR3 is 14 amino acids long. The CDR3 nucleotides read TGTGCCAGCTCATTAGGGCAGGGATCCTACGAGCAGTACTTC. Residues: CASSLGQGSYEQYF.

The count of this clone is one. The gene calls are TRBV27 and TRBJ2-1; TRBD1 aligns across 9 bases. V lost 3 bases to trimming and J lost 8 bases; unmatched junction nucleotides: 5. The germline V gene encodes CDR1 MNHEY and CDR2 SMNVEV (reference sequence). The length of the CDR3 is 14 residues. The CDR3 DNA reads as TGTGCCAGCAGTTTCGGACAGGGGTCGGATGAGCAGTTCTTC. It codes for CASSFGQGSDEQFF.

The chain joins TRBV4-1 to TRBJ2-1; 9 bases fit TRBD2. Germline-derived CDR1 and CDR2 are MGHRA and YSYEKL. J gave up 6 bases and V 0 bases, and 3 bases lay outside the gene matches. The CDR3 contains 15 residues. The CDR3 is CASSQDTLAGNEQFF. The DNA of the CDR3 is TGCGCCAGCAGCCAAGATACACTAGCGGGCAATGAGCAGTTCTTC.

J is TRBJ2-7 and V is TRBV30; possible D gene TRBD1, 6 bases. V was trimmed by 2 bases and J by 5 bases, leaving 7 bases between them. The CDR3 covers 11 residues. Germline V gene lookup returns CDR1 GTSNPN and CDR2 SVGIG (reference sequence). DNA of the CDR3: TGTGCCTGGAGTAACAGGGACGAGCAGTACTTC. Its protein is CAWSNRDEQYF.

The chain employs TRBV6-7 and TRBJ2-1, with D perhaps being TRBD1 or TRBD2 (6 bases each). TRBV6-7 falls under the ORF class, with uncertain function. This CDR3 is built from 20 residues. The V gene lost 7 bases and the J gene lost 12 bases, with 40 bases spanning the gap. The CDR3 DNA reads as TGTGCCAGCACCGACCCTAGGGTTGGGGGGCGCAACCGGATGGAGTGGGCGCAGTTCTTC. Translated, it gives CASTDPRVGGRNRMEWAQFF.